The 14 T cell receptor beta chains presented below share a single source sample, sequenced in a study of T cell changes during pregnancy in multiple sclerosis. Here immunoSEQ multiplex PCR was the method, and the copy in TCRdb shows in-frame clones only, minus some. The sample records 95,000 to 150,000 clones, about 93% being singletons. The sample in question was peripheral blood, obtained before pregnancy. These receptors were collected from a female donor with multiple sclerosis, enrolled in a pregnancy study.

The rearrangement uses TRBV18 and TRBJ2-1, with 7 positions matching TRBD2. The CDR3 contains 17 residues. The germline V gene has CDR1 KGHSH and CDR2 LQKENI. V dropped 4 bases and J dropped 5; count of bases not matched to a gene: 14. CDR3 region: CASSLLPLAAINNEQFF. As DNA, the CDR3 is TGTGCCAGCTCACTGCTACCCCTAGCGGCCATTAACAATGAGCAGTTCTTC.

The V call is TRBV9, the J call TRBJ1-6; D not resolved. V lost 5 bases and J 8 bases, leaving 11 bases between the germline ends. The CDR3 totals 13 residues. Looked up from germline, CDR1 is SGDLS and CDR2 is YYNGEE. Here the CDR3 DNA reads TGTGCCAGCAGTTCCGAGGCGTATTCACCCCTCCACTTT. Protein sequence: CASSSEAYSPLHF.

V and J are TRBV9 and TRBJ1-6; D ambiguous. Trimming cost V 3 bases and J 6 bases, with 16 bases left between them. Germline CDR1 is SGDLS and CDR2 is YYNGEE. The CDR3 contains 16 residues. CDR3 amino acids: CASSARAVMGNSPLHF. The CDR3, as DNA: TGTGCCAGCAGCGCCCGTGCGGTGATGGGTAATTCACCCCTCCACTTT.

In DNA form, the CDR3 reads TGCGCCAGCAACCCAGGCCGGGAGACTGAAGCTTTCTTT. Its protein product is CASNPGRETEAFF. The rearrangement uses TRBV5-1 and TRBJ1-1; D not resolved. In germline, CDR1 is SGHRS, CDR2 YFSETQ. The ends were cut back, 6 bases at V and 5 bases at J, with 14 bases in the middle. CDR3 length: 13 amino acids.

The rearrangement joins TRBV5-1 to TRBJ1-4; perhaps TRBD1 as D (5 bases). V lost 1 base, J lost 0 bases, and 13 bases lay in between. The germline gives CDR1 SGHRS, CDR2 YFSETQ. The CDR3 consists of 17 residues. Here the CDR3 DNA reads TGCGCCAGCAGCTTGTCCGGGGGAATTGCAACTAATGAAAAACTGTTTTTT. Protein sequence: CASSLSGGIATNEKLFF.

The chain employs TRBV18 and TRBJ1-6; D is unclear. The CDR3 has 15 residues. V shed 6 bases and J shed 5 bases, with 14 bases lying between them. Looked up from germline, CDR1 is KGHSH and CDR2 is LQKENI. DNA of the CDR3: TGTGCCAGCTCCCCGAACACGCTCAATAATTCACCCCTCCACTTT. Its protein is CASSPNTLNNSPLHF.

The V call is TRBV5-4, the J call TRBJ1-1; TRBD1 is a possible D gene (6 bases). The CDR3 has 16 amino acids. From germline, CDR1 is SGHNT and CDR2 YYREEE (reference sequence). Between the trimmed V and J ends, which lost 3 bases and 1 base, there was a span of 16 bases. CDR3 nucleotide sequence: TGTGCCAGCAGCTCATTTTACAGGGTGAAGAACACTGAAGCTTTCTTT. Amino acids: CASSSFYRVKNTEAFF.

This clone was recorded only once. CDR3 bases: TGTGCCAGCAGCCAATCATTCACAGATACGCAGTATTTT. It specifies CASSQSFTDTQYF. The genes are TRBV7-9 and TRBJ2-3; no reliable D call. Trimming took 5 bases from V and 2 from J, leaving 8 bases between them. This CDR3 has 13 amino acids. Germline loops: CDR1 SEHNR, CDR2 FQNEAQ (reference sequence).

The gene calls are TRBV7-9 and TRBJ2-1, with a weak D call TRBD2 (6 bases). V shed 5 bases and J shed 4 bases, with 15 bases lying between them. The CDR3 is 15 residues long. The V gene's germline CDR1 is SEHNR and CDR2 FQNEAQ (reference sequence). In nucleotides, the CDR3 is TGTGCCAGCAGCCCAGAGGGGAGGCTTTACAATGAGCAGTTCTTC. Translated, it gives CASSPEGRLYNEQFF.

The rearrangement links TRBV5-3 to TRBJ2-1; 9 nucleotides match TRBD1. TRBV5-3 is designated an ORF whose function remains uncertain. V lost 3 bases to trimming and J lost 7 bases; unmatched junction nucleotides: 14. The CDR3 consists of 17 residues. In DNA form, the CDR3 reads TGTGCCAGAAGCTGTACGGACTTCGGACAGGGGAGGAATGAGCAGTTCTTC. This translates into CARSCTDFGQGRNEQFF.

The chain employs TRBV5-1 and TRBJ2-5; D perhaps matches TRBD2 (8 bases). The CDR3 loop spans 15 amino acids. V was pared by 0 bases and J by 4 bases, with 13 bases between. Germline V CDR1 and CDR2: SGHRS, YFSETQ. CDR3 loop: CASSLEGAGGETQYF. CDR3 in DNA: TGCGCCAGCAGCTTGGAGGGGGCGGGAGGAGAGACCCAGTACTTC.

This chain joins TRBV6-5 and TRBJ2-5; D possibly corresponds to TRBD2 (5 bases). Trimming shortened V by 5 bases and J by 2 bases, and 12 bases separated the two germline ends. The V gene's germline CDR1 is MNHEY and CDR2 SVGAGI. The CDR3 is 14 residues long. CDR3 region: CASSGGLVQETQYF. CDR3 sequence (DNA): TGTGCCAGCAGTGGAGGACTTGTTCAAGAGACCCAGTACTTC.

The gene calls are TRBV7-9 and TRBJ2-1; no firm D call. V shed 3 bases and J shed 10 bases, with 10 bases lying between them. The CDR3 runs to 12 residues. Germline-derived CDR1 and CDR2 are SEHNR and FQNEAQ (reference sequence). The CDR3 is CASSFDWLEQFF. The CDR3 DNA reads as TGTGCCAGCAGCTTCGACTGGTTAGAGCAGTTCTTC.

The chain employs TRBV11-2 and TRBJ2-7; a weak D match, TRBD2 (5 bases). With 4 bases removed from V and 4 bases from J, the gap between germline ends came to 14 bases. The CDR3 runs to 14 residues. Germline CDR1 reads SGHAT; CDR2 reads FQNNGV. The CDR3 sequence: CASSSEDSTYEQYF. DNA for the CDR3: TGTGCCAGCAGCTCCGAGGACTCCACTTACGAGCAGTACTTC.